The sample holds a few counts of the clone carrying this T cell receptor beta chain. These data come from a study of blood T cell repertoires in COVID-19. Overall study: COVID-19 samples collected from the United States, Italy and Spain covered acute and convalescent phases. Nucleic acid was either cDNA or gDNA, and it came from T cells, B-cell-depleted T cells, or PBMCs.

This CDR3 spans 16 amino acids. The V end lost 5 bases, the J end lost 0 bases, and 14 bases lay between the germline ends. Germline CDR1 reads SGHDN; CDR2 reads FVKESK. Original methodology: Reference gene primer amplification gave estimated nucleated cell counts. The table came from immunoSEQ multiplex PCR; TCRdb's copy has only in-frame clones and leaves some out. D and trimming were read from the DNA, whereas the V and J calls and clone size are those reported in that table. The table shows around 100,000 clones, with around four fifths occurring only once. This receptor was taken from a man between 65 and 79 years old with active or convalescent COVID-19. This chain uses TRBV14 with TRBJ2-1; tentative D call: TRBD2 (5 bases). The specimen was peripheral blood. The CDR3 is CASSIRLPSSYNEQFF. As DNA, the CDR3 is TGTGCCAGCAGCATCCGACTACCGAGCTCCTACAATGAGCAGTTCTTC.